This T cell receptor (beta chain) was sequenced during a study of regulatory T cells in long-lasting Graves disease. This clonotype has only a few counts. The TCR beta library used iRepertoire HTBI primers with Arm-PCR amplification of CDR3. TCRdb redid the calling of the multiplex PCR reads with MiXCR, one entry per CDR3 protein. The table includes 520,000 or so distinct CDR3 sequences, around 11% detected once. The CDR3 consists of 10 residues. The V gene lost 3 bases and the J gene lost 7 bases, with 6 bases spanning the gap. From germline, CDR1 is SQVTM and CDR2 ANQGSEA. Time point reported: newly diagnosed GD, antithyroid drugs for less than 3 months. PBMC-derived RNA was used for the TCR library. Staff took roughly 8.1 milliliters of peripheral blood and put it into EDTA tubes. These data were also reused for a study on T cells in Graves' hyperthyroidism and ophthalmopathy.

The chain couples TRBV29-1 to TRBJ1-2; D not certain. The sample in question was peripheral blood mononuclear cells (PBMCs), obtained at new diagnosis, from a patient treated with antithyroid drugs. This TCR was recovered from a woman under 40 with Graves disease. The DNA of the CDR3 is TGCAGCGTTGACCCCATTGGCTACACCTTC. Protein product: CSVDPIGYTF.